Listed here are 20 T cell receptor beta chains from one sample, sequenced in a study of T cells in Graves' hyperthyroidism and ophthalmopathy. Amplified TCR beta CDR3 regions came from RNA transcripts. TCR CDR3 underwent first-round RT-PCR with the HTBI primer set. TCRdb called the multiplex PCR reads again in MiXCR, with one record for every CDR3 protein. The sample shows around 400,000 distinct CDR3 sequences, more than 15% of them seen only once. The specimen was blood. These receptors all stem from a woman under 30 with Graves' hyperthyroidism that later progressed to Graves' ophthalmopathy.

The chain couples TRBV28 to TRBJ2-3, with TRBD2 identical over 7 bases. CDR3 length equals 15 residues. V was clipped by 5 bases and J by 1 base; unmatched bases: 6. The germline CDR1 and CDR2 sequences are MDHEN and SYDVKM. The CDR3 reads CASSGREWGTDTQYF. The CDR3 nucleotides are TGTGCCAGCAGTGGGAGGGAGTGGGGCACAGATACGCAGTATTTT.

This clonotype turned up a few times. The rearrangement links TRBV7-3 to TRBJ2-1; 9 bases are a match to TRBD2. V gave up 0 bases and J gave up 8 bases; unmatched junction bases: 5. The CDR3 has 15 residues. Germline V gene data show CDR1 as SGHTA and CDR2 as FQGTGA. DNA of the CDR3: TGTGCCAGCAGCTTAACTAGCGGGAGATCCGATGAGCAGTTCTTC. Protein: CASSLTSGRSDEQFF.

The chain uses TRBV9 and TRBJ2-3, with D maybe TRBD2 (6 bases). This CDR3 is built from 15 residues. CDR1 SGDLS and CDR2 YYNGEE come from the germline V gene. V dropped 3 bases and J dropped 2 bases, with 13 bases sitting between them. CDR3: CASSEGGVLTDTQYF. DNA of the CDR3: TGTGCCAGCAGCGAGGGCGGGGTACTCACAGATACGCAGTATTTT.

As DNA, the CDR3 is TGTGCCAGCAGCTTGGTCCACGCCGGGACAGGTATCCCCACCCTCCACTTT. Its translation is CASSLVHAGTGIPTLHF. The chain carries TRBV5-6 and TRBJ1-6; TRBD1 matches 8 bases. V lost 0 bases to trimming and J lost 14 bases; unmatched junction nucleotides: 16. Germline lookup yields CDR1 SGHDT and CDR2 YYEEEE. The CDR3 is made up of 17 amino acids.

This clonotype was observed many times. V gene TRBV5-6 combines with J gene TRBJ2-6, with 11 positions matching TRBD1. The CDR3 sequence is 18 residues long. Germline-derived CDR1 and CDR2 are SGHDT and YYEEEE. V shed 4 bases, J shed 2 bases, and the junction held 8 bases outside the gene matches. The CDR3: CASSPGQGAPPGANVLTF. The CDR3 nucleotides read TGTGCCAGCAGCCCCGGACAGGGGGCGCCCCCTGGGGCCAACGTCCTGACTTTC. Full variable domain (remainder filled in from reference TRBV5-6 and TRBJ2-6): DAGVTQSPTHLIKTRGQQVTLRCSPKSGHDTVSWYQQALGQGPQFIFQYYEEEERQRGNFPDRFSGHQFPNYSSELNVNALLLGDSALYLCASSPGQGAPPGANVLTFGAGSRLTVL.

This clonotype was counted at least ten times. The gene calls are TRBV5-4 and TRBJ2-3; D tentatively fits TRBD1 or TRBD2 (5 bases each). The CDR3 contains 14 residues. The ends were cut back, 4 bases at V and 2 bases at J, with 11 bases in the middle. Germline assignment: CDR1 SGHNT and CDR2 YYREEE (reference sequence). CDR3 amino acids: CASSLGTHTDTQYF. The CDR3 DNA reads TGTGCCAGCAGCCTAGGGACCCACACAGATACGCAGTATTTT. Combining the CDR3 with reference TRBV5-4 and TRBJ2-3 gives the whole variable domain ETGVTQSPTHLIKTRGQQVTLRCSSQSGHNTVSWYQQALGQGPQFIFQYYREEENGRGNFPPRFSGLQFPNYSSELNVNALELDDSALYLCASSLGTHTDTQYFGPGTRLTVL.

There are a few counts of this clonotype. This may be a read error: a much more frequent sequence differs by one nucleotide. This chain connects TRBV2 to TRBJ1-5, with D unresolved. Germline V gives CDR1 SNHLY, CDR2 FYNNEI. The CDR3 is made up of 15 amino acids. The CDR3 loop is CASSDRAIRNRPQHF. The CDR3 DNA is TGTGCCAGCAGTGATAGGGCAATACGCAATCGGCCCCAGCATTTT.

The chain uses TRBV15 and TRBJ2-5; D is possibly TRBD1 (5 bases). Germline assignment: CDR1 LNHNV and CDR2 YYDKDF (reference sequence). This CDR3 comprises 13 residues. V lost 8 bases and J lost 3, with 13 bases in between. The CDR3 region is CATGKQGKETQYF. In DNA, the CDR3 is TGTGCCACCGGCAAGCAGGGAAAAGAGACCCAGTACTTC.

The chain couples TRBV6-2 or TRBV6-3 to TRBJ2-6, with D tentatively TRBD2 (6 bases). CDR1 MNHEY and CDR2 SVGEGT come from the germline V gene. Trimming took off 4 bases at V and 0 bases at J, with 19 bases between the two ends. The CDR3 is 19 residues long. CDR3 in DNA: TGTGCCAGCAGTTCATTAGGGCTAGCGACCCGCTCTGGGGCCAACGTCCTGACTTTC. Protein product: CASSSLGLATRSGANVLTF.

This clonotype occurred many times. The chain couples TRBV28 to TRBJ2-7, with 8 bases matching TRBD1. Germline trimming cut 4 bases from V and 1 base from J; bases unmatched to any gene: 6. Germline CDR1 reads MDHEN; CDR2 reads SYDVKM. This CDR3 spans 15 amino acids. The CDR3 DNA is TGTGCCAGCAGTTCCCGGACAGGGTTTTCCTACGAGCAGTACTTC. It encodes CASSSRTGFSYEQYF. The full variable domain, rest sourced from reference TRBV28 and TRBJ2-7, is DVKVTQSSRYLVKRTGEKVFLECVQDMDHENMFWYRQDPGLGLRLIYFSYDVKMKEKGDIPEGYSVSREKKERFSLILESASTNQTSMYLCASSSRTGFSYEQYFGPGTRLTVT.

As to this clonotype: A much bigger clone sits one base away, suggesting this may be a read error. The gene calls are TRBV2 and TRBJ2-3; TRBD1 agrees at 10 bases. The V and J ends lost 7 bases and 4 bases, in that order; junction bases with no gene match: 8. CDR3 size: 15 residues. Germline loops: CDR1 SNHLY, CDR2 FYNNEI. The CDR3 DNA sequence: TGTGCCAGCAACCCGACAGGGGGCGGGTCAGATACGCAGTATTTT. Its translation is CASNPTGGGSDTQYF. Full variable domain (missing parts from reference TRBV2 and TRBJ2-3): EPEVTQTPSHQVTQMGQEVILRCVPISNHLYFYWYRQILGQKVEFLVSFYNNEISEKSEIFDDQFSVERPDGSNFTLKIRSTKLEDSAMYFCASNPTGGGSDTQYFGPGTRLTVL.

This clonotype was seen just once. The chain couples TRBV4-1 to TRBJ2-1, with D perhaps matching TRBD2 (7 bases). The CDR3 runs to 16 residues. Trimming shortened V by 4 bases and J by 4 bases, and 17 bases separated the two germline ends. The germline V gene has CDR1 MGHRA and CDR2 YSYEKL. CDR3 amino acids: CASSPGAGVAYNEQFF. In DNA form, the CDR3 reads TGCGCCAGCAGCCCGGGGGCGGGAGTCGCTTACAATGAGCAGTTCTTC.

This clonotype has a handful of counts. A much larger clone is a single base away; this may be a read error. This chain connects TRBV6-2 or TRBV6-3 to TRBJ1-3; D uncertain. Per the germline V gene, CDR1 is MNHEY and CDR2 is SVGEGT. The CDR3 totals 15 residues. The CDR3 DNA follows: TGTGCCAGCAGTTACCCTCGGCGGGCTGGAAACACCATATGTTTT. Protein: CASSYPRRAGNTICF.

This clonotype was counted many times. The genes are TRBV20-1 and TRBJ1-1; no firm D call. Germline loops: CDR1 DFQATT, CDR2 SNEGSKA (reference sequence). Trimming stripped 2 bases from V and 0 bases from J, with 10 bases between. This CDR3 has 14 residues. CDR3 protein: CSARIGSMNTEAFF. The CDR3 bases are TGCAGTGCTAGAATCGGCAGCATGAACACTGAAGCTTTCTTT.

Notes on this clonotype: Given a much more abundant clone one base away, this may be a read error. The J gene is TRBJ1-2, the V gene TRBV28; TRBD1 might be the D (6 bases). The CDR3 loop spans 16 amino acids. The V end lost 5 bases, the J end lost 4 bases, and 20 bases lay between the germline ends. The germline CDR1 and CDR2 sequences are MDHEN and SYDVKM. The CDR3 coding sequence is TGTGCCAGCAGTCCCCACCCCTTTACAGGGACCTATGGCTACACCTTC. Translation gives CASSPHPFTGTYGYTF.

At least ten counts were recorded for this clonotype. J is TRBJ2-5 and V is TRBV5-1, with D tentatively TRBD1 or TRBD2 (5 bases each). This CDR3 is 15 amino acids long. V lost 1 base, J lost 4 bases, and 14 bases lay in between. CDR1 SGHRS and CDR2 YFSETQ come from the germline V gene. CDR3: CASSLLGTRVETQYF. CDR3 DNA: TGCGCCAGCAGCTTGCTGGGGACCAGAGTAGAGACCCAGTACTTC. Together with reference TRBV5-1 and TRBJ2-5, the CDR3 gives the full variable domain: KAGVTQTPRYLIKTRGQQVTLSCSPISGHRSVSWYQQTPGQGLQFLFEYFSETQRNKGNFPGRFSGRQFSNSRSEMNVSTLELGDSALYLCASSLLGTRVETQYFGPGTRLLVL.

The chain combines TRBV24-1 with TRBJ2-1; 7 bases map to TRBD1. Trimming cost V 2 bases and J 0 bases; bases outside gene matches: 6. This CDR3 is built from 17 residues. Germline loops: CDR1 KGHDR, CDR2 SFDVKD. This CDR3 reads CATSDSGQKSSYNEQFF. The CDR3 coding sequence is TGTGCCACCAGTGATTCGGGACAGAAGAGCTCCTACAATGAGCAGTTCTTC.

This clonotype occurred many times. The CDR3 DNA follows: TGTGCCAGCAGCGGGGTGGAGTTTAGCAATCAGCCCCAGCATTTT. Its protein product is CASSGVEFSNQPQHF. The J gene is TRBJ1-5, the V gene TRBV6-1, with D hard to call. Germline V gives CDR1 MNHNS, CDR2 SASEGT. The CDR3 covers 15 residues. The V gene lost 6 bases and the J gene lost 0 bases, with 12 bases spanning the gap.

This clonotype was seen ten or more times. This chain uses TRBV11-2 with TRBJ2-7; 8 bases are a match to TRBD1. The CDR3 has 15 amino acids. Germline CDR1 and CDR2: SGHAT and FQNNGV. With 1 base clipped from V and 5 bases from J, the junction kept 7 bases outside the gene matches. In DNA form, the CDR3 reads TGTGCCAGCAGCTTAGGGGGACGCAGGGGGCACGAGCAGTACTTC. Translation gives CASSLGGRRGHEQYF. Complete variable domain (other parts from reference TRBV11-2 and TRBJ2-7): EAGVAQSPRYKIIEKRQSVAFWCNPISGHATLYWYQQILGQGPKLLIQFQNNGVVDDSQLPKDRFSAERLKGVDSTLKIQPAKLEDSAVYLCASSLGGRRGHEQYFGPGTRLTVT.

This clonotype was observed at least ten times. The chain has TRBV3-1 and TRBJ1-2; 7 nucleotides align to TRBD1. V lost 0 bases, J lost 7 bases, and 11 bases stayed unmatched. Germline lookup yields CDR1 LGHDT and CDR2 YNNKEL (reference sequence). The CDR3 runs to 16 residues. In nucleotides, the CDR3 is TGTGCCAGCAGCCAAGATTTGGTCAGGGGGTACTCTGGCTACACCTTC. This codes for CASSQDLVRGYSGYTF.